This note documents a single T cell receptor (beta chain) sequence. As yet, its antigen is unknown. The CDR3 is 11 amino acids. The germline V gene encodes CDR1 KGHSH and CDR2 LQKENI. The V gene lost 2 bases and the J gene lost 3 bases, with 1 base spanning the gap. This sample is drawn from a study of graft-versus-host responses after intestinal transplantation. Generated by immunoSEQ multiplex PCR, the TCRdb table keeps only in-frame clones and is missing some. The data contain roughly 80,000 clones, roughly 84% of them singletons. The sample here was unstimulated CD8+ T cells sorted from spleen or lymph node cells, taken before transplant. This receptor was taken from a human donor who was the organ donor for an intestinal transplant. This chain links TRBV18 with TRBJ2-5; D is undetermined. The CDR3 loop is CASSPEETQYF. CDR3 sequence (DNA): TGTGCCAGCTCACCAGAAGAGACCCAGTACTTC. Using reference TRBV18 and TRBJ2-5 for the parts outside the CDR3, the full variable domain is NAGVMQNPRHLVRRRGQEARLRCSPMKGHSHVYWYRQLPEEGLKFMVYLQKENIIDESGMPKERFSAEFPKEGPSILRIQQVVRGDSAAYFCASSPEETQYFGPGTRLLVL.